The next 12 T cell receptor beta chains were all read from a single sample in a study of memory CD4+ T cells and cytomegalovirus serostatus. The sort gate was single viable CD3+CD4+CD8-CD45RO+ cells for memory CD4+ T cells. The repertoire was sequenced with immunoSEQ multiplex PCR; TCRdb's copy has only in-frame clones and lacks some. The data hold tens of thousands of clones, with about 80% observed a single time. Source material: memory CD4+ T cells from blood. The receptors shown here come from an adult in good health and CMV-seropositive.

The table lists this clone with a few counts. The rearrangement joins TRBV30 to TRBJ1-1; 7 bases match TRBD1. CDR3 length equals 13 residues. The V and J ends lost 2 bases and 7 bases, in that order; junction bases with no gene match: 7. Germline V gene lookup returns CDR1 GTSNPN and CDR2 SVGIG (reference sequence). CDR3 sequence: CAWSWNRQGEAFF. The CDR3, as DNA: TGTGCCTGGAGTTGGAATCGACAGGGTGAAGCTTTCTTT.

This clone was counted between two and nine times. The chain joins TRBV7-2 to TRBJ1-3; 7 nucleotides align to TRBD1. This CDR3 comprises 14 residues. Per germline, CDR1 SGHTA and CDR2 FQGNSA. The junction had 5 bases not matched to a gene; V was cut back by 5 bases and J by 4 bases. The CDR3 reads CASSPRGVGNTIYF. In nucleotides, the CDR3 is TGTGCCAGCAGCCCCAGGGGGGTAGGAAACACCATATATTTT.

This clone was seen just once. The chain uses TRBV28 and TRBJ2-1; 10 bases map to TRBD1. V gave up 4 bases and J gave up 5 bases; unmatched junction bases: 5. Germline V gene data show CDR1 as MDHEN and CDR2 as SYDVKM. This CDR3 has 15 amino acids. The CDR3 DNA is TGTGCCAGCAGTTACCGGGACAGGGGAAACAATGAGCAGTTCTTC. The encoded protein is CASSYRDRGNNEQFF.

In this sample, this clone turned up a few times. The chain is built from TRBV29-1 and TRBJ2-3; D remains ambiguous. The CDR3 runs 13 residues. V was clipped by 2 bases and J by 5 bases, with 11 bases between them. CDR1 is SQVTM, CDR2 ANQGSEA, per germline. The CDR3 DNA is TGCAGCGTTGAACAGGCGGCTGTAGATACGCAGTATTTT. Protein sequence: CSVEQAAVDTQYF.

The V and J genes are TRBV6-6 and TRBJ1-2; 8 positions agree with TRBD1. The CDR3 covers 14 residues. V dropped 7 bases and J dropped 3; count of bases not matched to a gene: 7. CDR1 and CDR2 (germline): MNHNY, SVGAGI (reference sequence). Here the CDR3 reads CASTFPGGDYGYTF. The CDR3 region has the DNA TGTGCCAGCACTTTCCCAGGGGGCGACTATGGCTACACCTTC.

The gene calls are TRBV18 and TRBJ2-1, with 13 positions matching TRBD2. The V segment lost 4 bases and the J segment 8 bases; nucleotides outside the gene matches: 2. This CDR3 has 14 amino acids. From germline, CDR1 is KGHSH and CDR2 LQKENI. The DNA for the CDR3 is TGTGCCAGCTCACGGACTAGCGGGAGAGATGAGCAGTTCTTC. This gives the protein CASSRTSGRDEQFF. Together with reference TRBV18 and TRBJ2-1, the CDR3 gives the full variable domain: NAGVMQNPRHLVRRRGQEARLRCSPMKGHSHVYWYRQLPEEGLKFMVYLQKENIIDESGMPKERFSAEFPKEGPSILRIQQVVRGDSAAYFCASSRTSGRDEQFFGPGTRLTVL.

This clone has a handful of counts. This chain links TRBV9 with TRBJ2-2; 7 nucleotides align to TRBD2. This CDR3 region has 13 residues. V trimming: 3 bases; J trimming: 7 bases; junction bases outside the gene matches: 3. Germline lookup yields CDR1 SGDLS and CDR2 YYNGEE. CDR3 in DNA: TGTGCCAGCAGCGAAGCGGGGCACGGGGAGCTGTTTTTT. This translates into CASSEAGHGELFF.

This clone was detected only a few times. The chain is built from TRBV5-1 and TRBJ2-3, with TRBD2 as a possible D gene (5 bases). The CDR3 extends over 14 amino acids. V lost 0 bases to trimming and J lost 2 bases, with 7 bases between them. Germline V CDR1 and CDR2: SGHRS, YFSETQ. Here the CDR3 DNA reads TGCGCCAGCAGCTTGGAAGCGGTCACAGATACGCAGTATTTT. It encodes CASSLEAVTDTQYF.

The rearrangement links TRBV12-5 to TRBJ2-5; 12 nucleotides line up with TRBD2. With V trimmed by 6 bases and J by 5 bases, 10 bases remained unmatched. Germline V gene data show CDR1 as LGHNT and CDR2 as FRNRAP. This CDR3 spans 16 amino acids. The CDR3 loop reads CASGPGELAGGETQYF. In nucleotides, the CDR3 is TGTGCTAGTGGCCCCGGGGAACTAGCGGGAGGCGAGACCCAGTACTTC.

The chain's CDR3 is CASSPYSGSDTQYF. DNA for the CDR3: TGTGCCAGCAGCCCCTATAGCGGGTCAGATACGCAGTATTTT. This chain joins TRBV7-9 and TRBJ2-3; 7 positions agree with TRBD2. From germline, CDR1 is SEHNR and CDR2 FQNEAQ (reference sequence). V gave up 5 bases and J gave up 4 bases; unmatched junction bases: 6. CDR3 size: 14 residues.

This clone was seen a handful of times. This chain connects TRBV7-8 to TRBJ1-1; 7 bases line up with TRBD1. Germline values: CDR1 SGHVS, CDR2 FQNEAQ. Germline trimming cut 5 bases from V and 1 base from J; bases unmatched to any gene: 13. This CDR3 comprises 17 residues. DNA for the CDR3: TGTGCCAGCAGCGGAACCACTACCGGGACAGAGAACACTGAAGCTTTCTTT. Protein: CASSGTTTGTENTEAFF.

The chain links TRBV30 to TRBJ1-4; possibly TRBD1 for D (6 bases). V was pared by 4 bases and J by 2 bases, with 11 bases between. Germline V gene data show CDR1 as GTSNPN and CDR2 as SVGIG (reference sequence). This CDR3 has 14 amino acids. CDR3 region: CAWNTGGTNEKLFF. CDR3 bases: TGTGCCTGGAATACCGGGGGCACTAATGAAAAACTGTTTTTT. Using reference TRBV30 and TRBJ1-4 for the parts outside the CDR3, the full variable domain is SQTIHQWPATLVQPVGSPLSLECTVEGTSNPNLYWYRQAAGRGLQLLFYSVGIGQISSEVPQNLSASRPQDRQFILSSKKLLLSDSGFYLCAWNTGGTNEKLFFGSGTQLSVL.